What follows is one T cell receptor beta chain and its context. Its specificity is unknown. Because the CDR3 is missing its conserved closing phenylalanine or tryptophan, this is likely a read error. Because the CDR3's place on the DNA is in doubt, the DNA is left out and the CDR3 is given as listed by TCRdb. The data stem from a study of CD8+CD57+ T cells in acquired aplastic anemia. Overall study: Mean yield of DNA from sorted CD4+ and CD8+ cells was approximately 3 ug. Findings and caveats of the study: Controls did not differ significantly from patients in CD8+ Simpson's diversity. In common between the patients and the controls were approximately 28 CD8+ CDR3 sequences.

TCR beta VDJ and CDR3 were profiled, and genomic DNA was the template. TCRdb passed the reads through MiXCR, listing each CDR3 protein once. The sample carries a few hundred thousand distinct CDR3 sequences, about 80% recorded once. All patients picked for sequencing had shown, by flow cytometry, an expansion of CD8+CD57+ cells. Each of the patients presented with severe acquired aplastic anemia. Ends included, the CDR3 has 12 residues. Per germline, CDR1 SGHTA and CDR2 FQGNSA. Material for sequencing was sorted CD4+, CD8+, or CD8+CD57+ T cells (not recorded which) from PBMCs. The TCR was taken from a human donor with aplastic anemia. The V and J genes are TRBV7-2 and TRBJ2-4; TRBD2, as called in the table, went unchecked against the DNA. This CDR3 reads CASRGATSGRGL.